A selection of T cell receptor beta chains follows, all from one sample in a study of human T cells and chemical hapten exposure. One entry per CDR3 protein results from TCRdb running MiXCR on the RACE reads. The sample yields roughly 100,000 distinct CDR3 sequences, about 9.3% seen once. Sequenced here: whole blood, sampled in connection with sensitization to the hapten diphenylcyclopropenone (DPC). These receptors were collected from a woman between 35 and 50 years old with alopecia areata. Some clones in this sample may be carry-over from other donors' samples. Both conserved end residues are part of each CDR3. D genes are given only for firm matches. Clone size is stated in some rows and not others, as once, few, many or a class when expanded.

size	V	D	J	CDR3	DNA
-	TRBV11-2	-	TRBJ1-2	CASSRPGPYGYTF	TGTGCCAGCAGCCGTCCCGGGCCCTATGGCTACACCTTC
many	TRBV19	TRBD2	TRBJ2-1	CASSTSGSQSYNEQFF	TGTGCCAGTAGTACTAGCGGGAGCCAGTCCTACAATGAGCAGTTCTTC
many	TRBV28	-	TRBJ1-4	CAHSVALSGPNEKLFF	TGTGCCCATTCTGTGGCTCTGTCCGGGCCTAATGAAAAACTGTTTTTT
-	TRBV3-1	-	TRBJ2-1	CASSQEGGEQFF	TGTGCCAGCAGCCAGGAGGGAGGTGAGCAGTTCTTC
few	TRBV29-1	-	TRBJ1-5	CSVGDGYSNQPQHF	TGCAGCGTGGGGGACGGGTATAGCAATCAGCCCCAGCATTTT
-	TRBV6-5	TRBD2	TRBJ2-1	CASTGGLAYNEQFF	TGTGCCAGCACTGGGGGACTAGCGTACAATGAGCAGTTCTTC
-	TRBV7-7	-	TRBJ2-5	CASSSGGQGGRETQYF	TGTGCTAGCAGCTCAGGCGGGCAGGGAGGTCGAGAGACCCAGTACTTC
many	TRBV3-1	-	TRBJ2-1	CASSQDAAGSAYNEQFF	TGTGCCAGCAGCCAAGATGCGGCGGGCAGCGCCTACAATGAGCAGTTCTTC
few	TRBV18	-	TRBJ1-4	CASSRGRNEKLFF	TGTGCCAGCTCTCGGGGACGAAATGAAAAACTGTTTTTT
many	TRBV19	-	TRBJ2-6	CATTWGAGANVLTF	TGTGCCACTACCTGGGGGGCCGGGGCCAACGTCCTGACTTTC
many	TRBV28	TRBD1	TRBJ2-1	CASSSGTGNLHNEQFF	TGTGCCAGCAGTTCGGGGACAGGGAACCTTCACAATGAGCAGTTCTTC
few	TRBV4-3	-	TRBJ1-1	CASSQDIGGTEAFF	TGCGCCAGCAGCCAAGATATCGGGGGAACTGAAGCTTTCTTT
few	TRBV20-1	-	TRBJ1-1	CSPRGEAFF	TGCAGCCCCCGGGGTGAAGCTTTCTTT
many	TRBV5-1	TRBD2	TRBJ2-5	CASSPLAGYLQETQYF	TGCGCCAGCAGCCCCTTAGCGGGGTACCTGCAAGAGACCCAGTACTTC
many	TRBV6-5	-	TRBJ1-3	CASSYGLGDSGNTIYF	TGTGCCAGCAGTTACGGTTTGGGTGACTCTGGAAACACCATATATTTT
many	TRBV13	TRBD1	TRBJ2-6	CASSHITGDGANVLTF	TGTGCCAGCAGCCACATAACAGGGGATGGGGCCAACGTCCTGACTTTC
-	TRBV7-2	-	TRBJ2-7	CASSLAGYYEQYF	TGTGCCAGCAGCTTAGCGGGGTACTACGAGCAGTACTTC
few	TRBV7-9	-	TRBJ2-5	CASSLGGAQETQYF	TGTGCCAGCAGCTTAGGGGGGGCTCAAGAGACCCAGTACTTC
few	TRBV6-2/TRBV6-3	-	TRBJ2-1	CASSELNEQFF	TGTGCCAGCAGTGAGCTAAATGAGCAGTTCTTC